The clone carrying this TCR beta chain was found many times. What it binds is not known. The entry originates in a study of breast tumors, draining lymph nodes, adjacent tissues. Study-level points and caveats: Data fit most tumor T cells coming from lymph node, expanding in tumor. Tumors had less TCR diversity than lymph nodes, more than nontumor tissue.

Trimming removed 6 bases from V and 5 bases from J; junction bases left unmatched: 10. Germline V gene sequence: CDR1 MNHEY, CDR2 SVGAGI. This CDR3 contains 15 residues. Breast cancer patients provided tissue from their axillary draining lymph nodes. Each CDR3 protein is one row after TCRdb ran MiXCR on the multiplex PCR reads. The sample has 120,000 or so distinct CDR3 sequences, 15% to 20% seen once. Sequenced material: axillary lymph node tissue. The rearrangement links TRBV6-5 to TRBJ2-5, with 9 bases matching TRBD1. This TCR was recovered from a female donor with breast cancer. Some clones in this sample may be carry-over from other donors' samples. CDR3 in DNA: TGTGCCAGCAGCCTGGGACAGGGACCTTCGGAGACCCAGTACTTC. This encodes CASSLGQGPSETQYF.